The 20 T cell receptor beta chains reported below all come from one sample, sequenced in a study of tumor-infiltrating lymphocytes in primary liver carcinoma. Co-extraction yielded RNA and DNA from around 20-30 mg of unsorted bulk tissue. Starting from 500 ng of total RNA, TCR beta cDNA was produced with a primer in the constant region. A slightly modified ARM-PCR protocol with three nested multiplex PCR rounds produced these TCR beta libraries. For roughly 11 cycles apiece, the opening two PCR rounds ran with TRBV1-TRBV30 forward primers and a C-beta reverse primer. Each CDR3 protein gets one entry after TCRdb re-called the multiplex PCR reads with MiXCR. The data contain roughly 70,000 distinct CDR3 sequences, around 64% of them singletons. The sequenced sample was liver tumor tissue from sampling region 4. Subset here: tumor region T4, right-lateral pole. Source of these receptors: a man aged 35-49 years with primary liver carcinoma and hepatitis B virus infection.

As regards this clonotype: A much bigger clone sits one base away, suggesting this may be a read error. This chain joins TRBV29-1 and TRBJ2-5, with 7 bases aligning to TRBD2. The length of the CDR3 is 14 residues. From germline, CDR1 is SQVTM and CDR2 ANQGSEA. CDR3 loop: CSLDFAGEGKTQYF. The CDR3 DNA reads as TGCAGCCTTGATTTCGCGGGAGAGGGGAAGACCCAGTACTTC.

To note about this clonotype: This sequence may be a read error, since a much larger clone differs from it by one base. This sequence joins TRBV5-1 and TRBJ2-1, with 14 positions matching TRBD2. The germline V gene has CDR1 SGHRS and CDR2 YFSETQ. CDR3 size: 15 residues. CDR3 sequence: CTSSLTSGRGAEQFF. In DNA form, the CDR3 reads TGCACCAGCAGCTTGACTAGCGGGAGGGGAGCTGAGCAGTTCTTC.

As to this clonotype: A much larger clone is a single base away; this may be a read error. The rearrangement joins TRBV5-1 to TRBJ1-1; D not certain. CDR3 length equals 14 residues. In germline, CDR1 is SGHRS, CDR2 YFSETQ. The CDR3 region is CASGLDGMNTEAFF. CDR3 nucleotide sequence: TGCGCCAGCGGCTTGGACGGCATGAACACTGAAGCTTTCTTT.

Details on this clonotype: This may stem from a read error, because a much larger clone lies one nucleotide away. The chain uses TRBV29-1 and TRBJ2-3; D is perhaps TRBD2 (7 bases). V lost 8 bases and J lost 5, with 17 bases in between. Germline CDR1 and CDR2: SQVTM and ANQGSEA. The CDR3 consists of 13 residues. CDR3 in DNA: TGCAGCACCCGGACGGGGGGCGGAGATACGCAGTATTTT. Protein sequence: CSTRTGGGDTQYF.

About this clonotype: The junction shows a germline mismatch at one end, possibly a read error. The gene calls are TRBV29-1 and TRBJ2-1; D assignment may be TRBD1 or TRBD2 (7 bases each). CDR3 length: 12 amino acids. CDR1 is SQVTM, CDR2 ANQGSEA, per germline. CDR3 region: CSARPGGDEQFF. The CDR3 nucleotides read TGCAGCGCCCGCCCAGGGGGGGATGAACAGTTCTTT.

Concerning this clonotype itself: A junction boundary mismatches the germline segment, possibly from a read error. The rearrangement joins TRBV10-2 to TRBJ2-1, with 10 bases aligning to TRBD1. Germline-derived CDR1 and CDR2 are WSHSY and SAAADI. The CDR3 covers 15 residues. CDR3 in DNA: TGCGCCAACAGTTACAGGGACAGGGGCCACAATGAACAGTTCTTC. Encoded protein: CANSYRDRGHNEQFF.

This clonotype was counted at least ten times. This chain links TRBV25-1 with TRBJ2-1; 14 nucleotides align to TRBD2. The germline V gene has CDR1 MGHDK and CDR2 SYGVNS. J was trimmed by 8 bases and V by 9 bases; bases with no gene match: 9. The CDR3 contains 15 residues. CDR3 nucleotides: TGTGCCAGTCAGCCGGGACTAGCGGGAGACCATGAGCAGTTCTTC. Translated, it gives CASQPGLAGDHEQFF.

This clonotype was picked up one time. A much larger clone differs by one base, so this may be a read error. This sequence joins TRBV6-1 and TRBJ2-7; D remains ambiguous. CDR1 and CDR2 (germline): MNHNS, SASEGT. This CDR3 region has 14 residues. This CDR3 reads CAGSEVSSAYEQYF. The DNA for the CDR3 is TGTGCCGGCAGTGAAGTCAGCAGCGCCTACGAGCAGTACTTC.

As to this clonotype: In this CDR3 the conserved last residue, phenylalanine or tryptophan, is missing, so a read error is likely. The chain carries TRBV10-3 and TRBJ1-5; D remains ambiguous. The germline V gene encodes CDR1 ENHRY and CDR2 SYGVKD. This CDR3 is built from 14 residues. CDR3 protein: CDISKYEGDQPQHI. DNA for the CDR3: TGTGACATCAGTAAGTATGAGGGCGATCAGCCCCAGCATATT.

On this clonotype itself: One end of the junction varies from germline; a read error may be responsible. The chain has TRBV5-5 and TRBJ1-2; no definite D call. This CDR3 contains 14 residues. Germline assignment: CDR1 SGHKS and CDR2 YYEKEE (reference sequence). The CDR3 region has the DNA TGTGCCAGCAGCCCTGGACGGGCCCACTACGGCTACACCTTC. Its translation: CASSPGRAHYGYTF.

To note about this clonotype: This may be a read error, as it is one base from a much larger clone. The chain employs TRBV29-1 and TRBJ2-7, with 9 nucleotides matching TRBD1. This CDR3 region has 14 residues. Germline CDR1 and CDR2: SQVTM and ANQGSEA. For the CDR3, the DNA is TGCAGCGTTATAACAGGGGGCAGCCCCTACGAGCTGTACTTC. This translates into CSVITGGSPYELYF.

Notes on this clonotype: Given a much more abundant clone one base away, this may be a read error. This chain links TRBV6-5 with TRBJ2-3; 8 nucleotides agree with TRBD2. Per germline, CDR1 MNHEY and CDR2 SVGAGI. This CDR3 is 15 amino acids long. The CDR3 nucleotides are TGTGTCAGCTCCGGACTAGCTTATAGCACAGATACGCAGTATTTT. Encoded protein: CVSSGLAYSTDTQYF.

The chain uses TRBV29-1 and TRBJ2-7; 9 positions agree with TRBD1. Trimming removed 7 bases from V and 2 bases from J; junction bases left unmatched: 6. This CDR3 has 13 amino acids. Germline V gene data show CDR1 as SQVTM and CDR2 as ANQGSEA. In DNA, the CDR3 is TGCAGCGCCCGACAGGGGGTCACCTACGAGCAGTACTTC. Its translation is CSARQGVTYEQYF.

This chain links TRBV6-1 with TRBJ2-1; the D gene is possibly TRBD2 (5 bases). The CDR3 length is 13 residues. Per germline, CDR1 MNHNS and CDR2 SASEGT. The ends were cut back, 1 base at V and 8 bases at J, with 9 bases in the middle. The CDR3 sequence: CASSEVGVDEQFF. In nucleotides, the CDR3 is TGTGCCAGCAGTGAAGTGGGAGTCGATGAGCAGTTCTTC.

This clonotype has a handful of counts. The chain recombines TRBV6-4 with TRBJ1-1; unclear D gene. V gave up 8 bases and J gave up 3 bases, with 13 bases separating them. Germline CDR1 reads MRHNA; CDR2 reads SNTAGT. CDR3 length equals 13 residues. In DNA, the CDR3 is TGTGCCAGCTCACAAGCGTTCGACACTGAAGCTTTCTTT. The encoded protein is CASSQAFDTEAFF.

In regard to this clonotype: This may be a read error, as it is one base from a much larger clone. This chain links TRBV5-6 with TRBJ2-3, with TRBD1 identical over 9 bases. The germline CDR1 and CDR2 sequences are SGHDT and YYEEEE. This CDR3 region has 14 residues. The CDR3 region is CACSPQGATDTQYF. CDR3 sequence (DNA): TGTGCCTGCAGCCCACAGGGGGCCACAGATACGCAGTATTTT.

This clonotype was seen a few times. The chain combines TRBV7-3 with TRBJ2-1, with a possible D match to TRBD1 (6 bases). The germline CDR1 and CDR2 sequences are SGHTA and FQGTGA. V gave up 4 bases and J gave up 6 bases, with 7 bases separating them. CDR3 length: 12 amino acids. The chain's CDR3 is CASSSQGNEQFF. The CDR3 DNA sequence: TGTGCCAGCAGCTCACAGGGCAATGAGCAGTTCTTC.

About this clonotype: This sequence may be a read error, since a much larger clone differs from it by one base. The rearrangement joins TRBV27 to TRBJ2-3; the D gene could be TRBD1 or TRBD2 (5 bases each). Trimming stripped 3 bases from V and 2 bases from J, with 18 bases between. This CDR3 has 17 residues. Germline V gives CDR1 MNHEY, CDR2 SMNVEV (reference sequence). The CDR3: CASSFDIPPGTTDTQYF. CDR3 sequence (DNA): TGTGCCAGCAGTTTTGATATCCCCCCAGGGACCACAGATACGCAGTATTTT.

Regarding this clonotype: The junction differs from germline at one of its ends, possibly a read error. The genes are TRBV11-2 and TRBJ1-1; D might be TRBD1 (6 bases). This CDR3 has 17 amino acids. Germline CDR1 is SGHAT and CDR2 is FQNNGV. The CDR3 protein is CVSSLMGTGKLVSEAFF. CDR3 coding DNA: TGTGTCAGCAGTTTAATGGGTACAGGGAAGTTAGTCAGTGAAGCTTTCTTT. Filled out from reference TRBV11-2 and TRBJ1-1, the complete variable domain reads EAGVAQSPRYKIIEKRQSVAFWCNPISGHATLYWYQQILGQGPKLLIQFQNNGVVDDSQLPKDRFSAERLKGVDSTLKIQPAKLEDSAVYLCVSSLMGTGKLVSEAFFGQGTRLTVV.

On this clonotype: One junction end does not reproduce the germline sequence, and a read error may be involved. The CDR3 sequence is CAGRPSQGVNSPLHF. The DNA for the CDR3 is TGTGCCGGCAGACCCTCGCAGGGTGTTAATTCACCCCTCCACTTT. This sequence joins TRBV6-6 and TRBJ1-6, with D possibly TRBD1 on 5 matching bases. This CDR3 is 15 amino acids long. Looked up from germline, CDR1 is MNHNY and CDR2 is SVGAGI (reference sequence).